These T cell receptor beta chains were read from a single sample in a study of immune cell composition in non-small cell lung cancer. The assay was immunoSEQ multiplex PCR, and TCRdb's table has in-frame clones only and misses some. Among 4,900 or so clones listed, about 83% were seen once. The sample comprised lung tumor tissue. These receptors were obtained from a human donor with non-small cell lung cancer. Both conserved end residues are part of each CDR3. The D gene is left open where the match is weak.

CASSLPNPTDGELFF TRBJ2-2 NA 15 TRBV11-2
CASSQSGARGRSEKLFF TRBJ1-4 NA 17 TRBV18
CASSSGGETQYF TRBJ2-5 TRBD2 12 TRBV19
CASRDRGGEQFF TRBJ2-1 TRBD1 12 TRBV6-5
CSVMTVYSGANVLTF TRBJ2-6 NA 15 TRBV29-1
CASSPTSGEYNEQFF TRBJ2-1 TRBD2 15 TRBV10-2
CASSFEAAGIQYF TRBJ2-4 NA 13 TRBV7-9
CASTEGQGVTGELFF TRBJ2-2 TRBD1 15 TRBV13
CASSLSERRYGYTF TRBJ1-2 NA 14 TRBV5-6
CASSQENAGTGREKLFF TRBJ1-4 TRBD1 17 TRBV4-3
CASSLDLASPLHF TRBJ1-6 NA 13 TRBV5-5
CASSLRTLRELFF TRBJ2-2 NA 13 TRBV19
CASSYGGGRDEQFF TRBJ2-1 TRBD2 14 TRBV6-5
CASSFVGATPSGNTIYF TRBJ1-3 NA 17 TRBV5-4
CASSQGYYQETQYF TRBJ2-5 NA 14 TRBV5-1